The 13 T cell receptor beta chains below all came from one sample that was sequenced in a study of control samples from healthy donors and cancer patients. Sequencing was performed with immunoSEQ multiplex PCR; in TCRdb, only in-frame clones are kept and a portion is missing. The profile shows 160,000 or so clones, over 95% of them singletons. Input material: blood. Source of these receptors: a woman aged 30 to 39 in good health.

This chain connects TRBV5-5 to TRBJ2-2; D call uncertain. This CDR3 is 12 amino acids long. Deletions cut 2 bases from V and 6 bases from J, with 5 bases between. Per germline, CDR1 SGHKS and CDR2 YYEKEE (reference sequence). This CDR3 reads CASSFYPGELFF. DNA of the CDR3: TGTGCCAGCAGCTTTTACCCCGGGGAGCTGTTTTTT.

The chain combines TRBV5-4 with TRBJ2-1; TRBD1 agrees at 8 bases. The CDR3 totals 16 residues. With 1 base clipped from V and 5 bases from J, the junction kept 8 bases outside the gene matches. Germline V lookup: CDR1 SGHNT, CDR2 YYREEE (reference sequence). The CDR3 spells CASSLYPDRANNEQFF. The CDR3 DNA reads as TGTGCCAGCAGCTTGTATCCGGACAGGGCAAACAATGAGCAGTTCTTC.

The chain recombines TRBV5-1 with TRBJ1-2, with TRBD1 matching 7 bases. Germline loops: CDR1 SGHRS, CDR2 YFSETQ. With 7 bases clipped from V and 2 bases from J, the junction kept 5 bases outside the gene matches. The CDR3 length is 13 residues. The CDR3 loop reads CASRQQGNYGYTF. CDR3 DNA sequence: TGCGCCAGCCGCCAACAGGGGAACTATGGCTACACCTTC.

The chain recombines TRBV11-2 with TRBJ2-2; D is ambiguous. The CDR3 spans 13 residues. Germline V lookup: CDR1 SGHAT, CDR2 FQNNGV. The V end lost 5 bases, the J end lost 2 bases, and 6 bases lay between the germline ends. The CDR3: CASSHGNTGELFF. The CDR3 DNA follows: TGTGCCAGCAGCCACGGAAACACCGGGGAGCTGTTTTTT.

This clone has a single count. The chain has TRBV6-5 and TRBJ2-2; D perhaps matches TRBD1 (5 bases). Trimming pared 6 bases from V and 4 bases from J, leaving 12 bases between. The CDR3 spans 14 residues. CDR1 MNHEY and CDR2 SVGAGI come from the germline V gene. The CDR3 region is CASRGQVTTGELFF. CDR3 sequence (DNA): TGTGCCAGCAGGGGGCAGGTTACCACCGGGGAGCTGTTTTTT.

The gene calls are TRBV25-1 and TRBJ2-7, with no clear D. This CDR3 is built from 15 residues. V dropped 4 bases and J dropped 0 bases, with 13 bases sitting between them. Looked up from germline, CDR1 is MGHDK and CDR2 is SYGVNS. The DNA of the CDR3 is TGTGCCAGCAGTGGGCAGGCCCATCCCTCCTACGAGCAGTACTTC. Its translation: CASSGQAHPSYEQYF.

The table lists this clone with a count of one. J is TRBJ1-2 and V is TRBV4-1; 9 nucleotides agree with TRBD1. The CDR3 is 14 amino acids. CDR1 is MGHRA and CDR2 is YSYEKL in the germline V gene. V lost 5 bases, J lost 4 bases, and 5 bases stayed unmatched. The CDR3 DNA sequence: TGCGCCAGCAGCGCGGGACAGGGAGGCTATGGCTACACCTTC. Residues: CASSAGQGGYGYTF.

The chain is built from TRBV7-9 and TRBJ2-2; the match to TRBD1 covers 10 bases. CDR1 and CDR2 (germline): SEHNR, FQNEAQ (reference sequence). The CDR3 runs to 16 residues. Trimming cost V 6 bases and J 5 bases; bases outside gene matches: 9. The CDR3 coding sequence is TGTGCCAGCAGTTCCAAGACAGGGGGCAGAACCGGGGAGCTGTTTTTT. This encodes CASSSKTGGRTGELFF.

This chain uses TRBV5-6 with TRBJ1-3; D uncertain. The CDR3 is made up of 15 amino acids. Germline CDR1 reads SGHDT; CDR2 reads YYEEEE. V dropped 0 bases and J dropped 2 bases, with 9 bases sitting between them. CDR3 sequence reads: CASSLETRTGNTIYF. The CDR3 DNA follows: TGTGCCAGCAGCTTGGAGACACGGACTGGAAACACCATATATTTT.

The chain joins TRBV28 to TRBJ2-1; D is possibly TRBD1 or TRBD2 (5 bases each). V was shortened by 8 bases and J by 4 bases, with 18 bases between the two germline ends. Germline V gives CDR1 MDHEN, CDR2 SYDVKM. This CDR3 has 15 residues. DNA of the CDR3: TGTGCCAGCCTTTCCCGGGGCAGAACTTACAATGAGCAGTTCTTC. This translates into CASLSRGRTYNEQFF.

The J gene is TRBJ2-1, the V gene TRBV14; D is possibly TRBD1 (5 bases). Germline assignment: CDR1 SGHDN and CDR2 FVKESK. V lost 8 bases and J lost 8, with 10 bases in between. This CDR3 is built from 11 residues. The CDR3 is CASAGFHEQFF. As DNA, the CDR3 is TGTGCCAGCGCAGGGTTTCATGAGCAGTTCTTC.

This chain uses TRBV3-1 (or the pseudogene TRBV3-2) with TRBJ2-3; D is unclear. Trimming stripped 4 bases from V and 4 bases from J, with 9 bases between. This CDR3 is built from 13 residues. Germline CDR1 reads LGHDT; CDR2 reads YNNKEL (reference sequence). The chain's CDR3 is CASSPLFPDTQYF. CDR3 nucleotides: TGTGCCAGCAGCCCGCTATTCCCAGATACGCAGTATTTT.

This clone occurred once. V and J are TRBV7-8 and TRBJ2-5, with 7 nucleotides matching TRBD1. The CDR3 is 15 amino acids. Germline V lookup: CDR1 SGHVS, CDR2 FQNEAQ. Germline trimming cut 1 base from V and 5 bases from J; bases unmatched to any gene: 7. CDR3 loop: CASSLDGRGLETQYF. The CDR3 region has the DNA TGTGCCAGCAGCTTAGATGGCAGGGGGTTGGAGACCCAGTACTTC.